This T cell receptor beta chain comes out of a study of Graves' ophthalmopathy and Graves' hyperthyroidism. About the research overall: No treatment had been given when peripheral blood was collected at initial diagnosis.

In germline, CDR1 is MNHNS, CDR2 SASEGT. The ends lost 0 bases at V and 6 bases at J; junction bases unmatched: 9. This CDR3 region has 16 residues. The study's findings and limits: Also, most clonotypes expanded in the thyroid above 0.001 frequency appeared in blood.

Comment on this clonotype: Its antigen is unknown.

Ages of hyperthyroidism patients ran from 18 to 65, and their diagnoses were new, under 2 months' duration. Excluded: other autoimmune disease, uncontrolled infection, pregnancy or lactation. RNA transcripts served as template for amplifying TCR beta CDR3 sequences. First-round RT-PCR employed HTBI primers, with a second-round multiplex PCR after it. TCRdb redid the calling of the multiplex PCR reads with MiXCR, one entry per CDR3 protein. The sample holds about 620,000 distinct CDR3 sequences; approximately 21% are singletons and the top ten take about 6.6%. The V gene is TRBV6-1, the J gene TRBJ2-7; 9 bases align to TRBD1. The receptor comes from a woman under 30 with stable Graves' hyperthyroidism. Some clones in this sample may be carry-over from other donors' samples. The sequenced material came from peripheral blood. The CDR3 DNA follows: TGTGCCAGCAGTGAAGCGCTCGGGACAGGGAGTGGCGAGCAGTACTTC. The encoded protein is CASSEALGTGSGEQYF.